This T cell receptor beta chain was profiled in a study of CD8 T cells in Susac syndrome. As for the study in general: Active disease was present in about six of the sequenced Susac syndrome patients, and remission in eight.

From germline, CDR1 is ENHRY and CDR2 SYGVKD. This CDR3 is built from 13 residues. The V and J ends lost 7 bases and 0 bases respectively, with 8 bases between them. Reverse transcription of roughly 0.5 to 1 ug RNA used random hexamers. Amplification of TCR beta CDR3 was carried out by immunoSEQ multiplex PCR, which covered 54 Vbeta and 13 Jbeta segments. One entry per CDR3 protein, called by TCRdb with MiXCR from the immunoSEQ multiplex PCR reads. The table lists over 150,000 distinct CDR3 sequences, approximately 95% of them singletons. Diagnostic criteria for definite or probable disease, in their recently defined form, were met by the patients with Susac syndrome. It was negative isolation that provided the CD8+ and CD4+ T cells, whereas TEMRA cells were enriched by FACS.

This rearrangement joins TRBV10-3 to TRBJ2-3; D is ambiguous. The sample was CD4+ T cells from PBMCs. The source of this sequence is a human donor with Susac syndrome. This chain's CDR3 is CAIKGSSTDTQYF. CDR3 in DNA: TGTGCCATCAAGGGATCCAGCACAGATACGCAGTATTTT.